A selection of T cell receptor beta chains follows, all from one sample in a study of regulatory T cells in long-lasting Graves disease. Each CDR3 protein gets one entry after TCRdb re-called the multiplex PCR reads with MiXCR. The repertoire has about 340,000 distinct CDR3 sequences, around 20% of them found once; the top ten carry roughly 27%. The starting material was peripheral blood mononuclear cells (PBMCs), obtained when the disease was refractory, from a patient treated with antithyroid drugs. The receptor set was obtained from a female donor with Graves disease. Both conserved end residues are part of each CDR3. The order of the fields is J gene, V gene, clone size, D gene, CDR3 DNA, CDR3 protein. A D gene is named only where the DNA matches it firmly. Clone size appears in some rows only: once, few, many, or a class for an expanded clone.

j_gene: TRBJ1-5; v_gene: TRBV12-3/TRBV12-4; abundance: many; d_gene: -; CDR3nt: TGTGCCAGCAGTCTGGGACTGACCAATCAGCCCCAGCATTTT; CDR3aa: CASSLGLTNQPQHF
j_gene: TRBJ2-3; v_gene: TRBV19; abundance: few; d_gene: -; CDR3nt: TGTGCCAGTAGAGGGGCGTTAGATACGCAGTATTTT; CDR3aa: CASRGALDTQYF
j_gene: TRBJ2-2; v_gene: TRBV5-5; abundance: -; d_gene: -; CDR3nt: TGTGCCAGCGATGAAACAGGGAGGGGCACCGGGGAGCTGTTTTTT; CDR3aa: CASDETGRGTGELFF
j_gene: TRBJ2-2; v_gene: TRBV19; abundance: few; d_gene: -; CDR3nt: TGTGCCGCCGGGCCGGTGAACGCCGGGGAGCTGTTTTTT; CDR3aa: CAAGPVNAGELFF
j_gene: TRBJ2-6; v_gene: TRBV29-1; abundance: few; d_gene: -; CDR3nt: TGCAGCGTTGGTGACAGGCTTCAAAGCTCTGGGGCCAACGTCCTGACTTTC; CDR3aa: CSVGDRLQSSGANVLTF
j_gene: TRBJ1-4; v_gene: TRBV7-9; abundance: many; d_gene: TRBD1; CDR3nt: TGTGCCAGCAGTTCAGGGGGGAGGACCTTGACTGTGTTTTTT; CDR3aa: CASSSGGRTLTVFF
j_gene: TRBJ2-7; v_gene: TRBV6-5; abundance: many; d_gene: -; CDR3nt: TGTGCCAGCAGTTACACGGGCCCCCACGAGCAGTACTTC; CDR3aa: CASSYTGPHEQYF
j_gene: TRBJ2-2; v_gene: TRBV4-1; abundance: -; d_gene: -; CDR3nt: TGCGCCAGCAGCCAAGCGTTGACCGGGGGATCGGGGGAGCTGTTTTTT; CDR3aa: CASSQALTGGSGELFF
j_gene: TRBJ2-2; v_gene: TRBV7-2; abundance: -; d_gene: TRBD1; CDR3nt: TGTGCCAGCAGCCTAGGGACAGGGGTTCCCGGGGAGCTGTTTTTT; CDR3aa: CASSLGTGVPGELFF
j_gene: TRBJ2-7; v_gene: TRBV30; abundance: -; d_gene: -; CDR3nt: TGTGCCTTTCTTAAGGCGGGGTTGTACGAGCAGTACTTC; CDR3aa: CAFLKAGLYEQYF
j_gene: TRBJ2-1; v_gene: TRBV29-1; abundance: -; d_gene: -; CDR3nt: TGCAGCGTTGTTCCCTACAATGAGCAGTTCTTC; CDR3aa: CSVVPYNEQFF
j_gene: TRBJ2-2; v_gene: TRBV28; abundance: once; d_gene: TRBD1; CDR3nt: TGTGCCAGCAGTCGACACACAGGGGTCGGGGAGCTGTTTTTT; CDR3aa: CASSRHTGVGELFF
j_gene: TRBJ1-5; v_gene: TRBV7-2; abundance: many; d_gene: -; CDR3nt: TGTGCCAGCAGCCCCGACATCGGGCCCCAGCATTTT; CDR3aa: CASSPDIGPQHF
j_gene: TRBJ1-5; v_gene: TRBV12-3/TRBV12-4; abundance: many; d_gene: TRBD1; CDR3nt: TGTGCCAGCAGCCGGGCGCAGGGGGCCTATAGCAATCAGCCCCAGCATTTT; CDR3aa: CASSRAQGAYSNQPQHF
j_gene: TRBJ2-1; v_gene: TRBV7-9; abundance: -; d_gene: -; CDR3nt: TGTGCCAGCAGCACGCATGAACCGAGCTCCTACAATGAGCAGTTCTTC; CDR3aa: CASSTHEPSSYNEQFF
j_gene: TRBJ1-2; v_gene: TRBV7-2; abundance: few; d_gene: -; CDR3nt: TGTGCCAGCAGCTTAAGCTCCGGGGGCAACTATGGCTACACCTTC; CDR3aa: CASSLSSGGNYGYTF
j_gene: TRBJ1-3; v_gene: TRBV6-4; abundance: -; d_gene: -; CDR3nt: TGTGCCAGCAGTTACGGTGGAAACACCATATATTTT; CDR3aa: CASSYGGNTIYF
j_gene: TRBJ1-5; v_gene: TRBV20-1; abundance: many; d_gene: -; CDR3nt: TGCAGTGCTAGTAGCCGGCTGAATCAGCCCCAGCATTTT; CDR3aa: CSASSRLNQPQHF
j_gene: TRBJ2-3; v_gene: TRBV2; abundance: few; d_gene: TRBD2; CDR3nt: TGTGCCAGCAGTGGGGGACTAGCCGCCGTACCGCAGTATTTT; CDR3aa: CASSGGLAAVPQYF
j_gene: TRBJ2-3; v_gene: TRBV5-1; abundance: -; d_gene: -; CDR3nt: TGCGCCAGCAGCTTGGTGGGGGTCACAAGCACAGATACGCAGTATTTT; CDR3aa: CASSLVGVTSTDTQYF
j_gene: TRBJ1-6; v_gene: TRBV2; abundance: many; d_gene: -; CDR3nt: TGTGCCAGCAGTGGGGGGACGGGCCCTATCCACTTT; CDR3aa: CASSGGTGPIHF
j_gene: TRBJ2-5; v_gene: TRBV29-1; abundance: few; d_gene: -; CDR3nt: TGCAGCGTTGAAGAGGGACCTTGGGCTCAAGAGACCCAGTACTTC; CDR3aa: CSVEEGPWAQETQYF
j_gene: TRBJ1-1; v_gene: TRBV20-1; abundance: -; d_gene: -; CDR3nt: TGCAGTGCACCGAAGCCGGGGGCAGGAACTGAAGCTTTCTTT; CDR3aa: CSAPKPGAGTEAFF
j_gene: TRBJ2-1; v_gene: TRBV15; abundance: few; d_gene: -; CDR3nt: TGTGCCACCAGCAGAGATCTTACAGAGATCTACAATGAGCAGTTCTTC; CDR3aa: CATSRDLTEIYNEQFF
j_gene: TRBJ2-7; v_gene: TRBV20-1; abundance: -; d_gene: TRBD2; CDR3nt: TGCAGTGCTAGAGAGGGGACTAGAGACTACGAGCAGTACTTC; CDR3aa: CSAREGTRDYEQYF
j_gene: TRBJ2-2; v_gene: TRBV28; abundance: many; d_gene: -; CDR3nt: TGTGCCAGCAGTCCCCGCCGAGGGTCACCCGGGGAGCTGTTTTTT; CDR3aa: CASSPRRGSPGELFF
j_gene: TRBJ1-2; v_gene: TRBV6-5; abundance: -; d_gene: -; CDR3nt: TGTGCCAGCAGTTACTACCTCTATGGCTACACCTTC; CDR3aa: CASSYYLYGYTF
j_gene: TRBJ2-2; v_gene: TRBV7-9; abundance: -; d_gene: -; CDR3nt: TGTGCCAGCAGCTTAAACGGAAACACCGGGGAGCTGTTTTTT; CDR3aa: CASSLNGNTGELFF
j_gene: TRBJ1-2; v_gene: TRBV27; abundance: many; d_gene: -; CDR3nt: TGTGCCAGCAGTTTATCCCCCATAGGACAACCATATGGCTACACCTTC; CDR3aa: CASSLSPIGQPYGYTF
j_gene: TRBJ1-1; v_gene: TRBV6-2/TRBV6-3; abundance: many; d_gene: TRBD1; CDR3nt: TGTGCCAGCAGTGGGGGACAGGGAGGCATGAACACTGAAGCTTTCTTT; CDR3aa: CASSGGQGGMNTEAFF
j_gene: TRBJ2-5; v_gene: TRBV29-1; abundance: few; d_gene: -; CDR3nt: TGCAGCGTTGGCAGACTACTCCAACGGGAGACCCAGTACTTC; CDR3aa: CSVGRLLQRETQYF
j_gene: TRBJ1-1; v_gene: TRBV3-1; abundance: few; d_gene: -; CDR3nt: TGTGCCAGCAGCTCCCGGTGGGGCAACACTGAAGCTTTCTTT; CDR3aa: CASSSRWGNTEAFF
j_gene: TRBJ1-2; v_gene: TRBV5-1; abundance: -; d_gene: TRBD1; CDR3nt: TGCGCCAGCGGATACGATCGGGGACAGGGGGTCTATGGCTACACCTTC; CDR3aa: CASGYDRGQGVYGYTF
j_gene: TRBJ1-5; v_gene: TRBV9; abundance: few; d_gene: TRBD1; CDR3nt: TGTGCCAGCAGCCGCGAGGGGGCTCAAAATCAGCCCCAGCATTTT; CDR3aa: CASSREGAQNQPQHF
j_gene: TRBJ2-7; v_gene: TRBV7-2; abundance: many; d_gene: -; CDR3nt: TGTGCCAGCAGCCCCTGGGAGAGGAGCGACCACGAGCAGTACTTC; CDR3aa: CASSPWERSDHEQYF
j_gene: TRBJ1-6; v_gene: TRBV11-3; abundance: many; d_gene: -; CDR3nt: TGTGCCAGCAGCCGGGGGCAGGGGAATTCACCCCTCCACTTT; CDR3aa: CASSRGQGNSPLHF